This TCR beta chain stems from a study of T cell responses to AZD1222 COVID-19 vaccine. Repertoires were generated with immunoSEQ multiplex PCR, while TCRdb's copy carries only in-frame clones and drops some. The sample lists some 150,000 clones; about 91% were seen once. The CDR3 length is 14 residues. Trimming took 1 base from V and 2 from J, leaving 3 bases between them. Germline V gives CDR1 MDHEN, CDR2 SYDVKM. The TCR sequence derives from an adult in good health. The specimen comprised peripheral blood, sampled on day 0 of AZD1222 vaccination. The gene calls are TRBV28 and TRBJ2-6; D uncertain. CDR3 protein: CASSLLTGANVLTF. CDR3 nucleotide sequence: TGTGCCAGCAGTTTATTAACTGGGGCCAACGTCCTGACTTTC.